Shown below are 3 T cell receptor beta chains from a single sample sequenced in a study of glioma-infiltrating T cells after dendritic cell vaccination. The assay was immunoSEQ multiplex PCR, and TCRdb's table has in-frame clones only and misses some. The data show over 55,000 clones, with around 81% seen just once and 6.5% to 10% held by the top ten. This material consisted of blood, taken before dendritic cell vaccination. The receptors originated from a human donor with glioblastoma.

This clone was counted only a few times. The chain couples TRBV2 to TRBJ1-5; possible D gene TRBD1, 5 bases. CDR1 is SNHLY, CDR2 FYNNEI, per germline. V was cut by 6 bases and J by 4 bases, with 13 bases left in between. The CDR3 covers 14 residues. The CDR3 region has the DNA TGTGCCAGCAGAGACGACAGTCCAAATCAGCCCCAGCATTTT. This sequence encodes CASRDDSPNQPQHF.

The chain combines TRBV6-6 with TRBJ1-2; TRBD1 is a possible D gene (6 bases). CDR1 is MNHNY, CDR2 SVGAGI, per germline (reference sequence). The CDR3 is 12 amino acids. The V gene lost 4 bases and the J gene lost 4 bases, with 7 bases spanning the gap. The DNA for the CDR3 is TGTGCCAGCAGTTTGGACAGCTATGGCTACACCTTC. Residues: CASSLDSYGYTF.

This chain connects TRBV27 to TRBJ2-7, with 10 nucleotides matching TRBD1. V lost 6 bases, J lost 13 bases, and 9 bases stayed unmatched. CDR1 is MNHEY and CDR2 is SMNVEV in the germline V gene (reference sequence). This CDR3 is built from 12 residues. The CDR3 DNA reads as TGTGCCAGCAGCCTTTGGGGGACAGGGGAATACTTC. As protein: CASSLWGTGEYF.